This T cell receptor (beta chain) came from a study of cytomegalovirus exposure and HLA in healthy donors. Findings of the study overall: CMV antigen specificity was confirmed in vitro for a few CMV-associated chains. Presence/absence analyses treated sequencing depth as roughly uniform across donors.

Amplification used 60 Vbeta primers and 13 Jbeta primers. The table came from immunoSEQ multiplex PCR; TCRdb's copy has only in-frame clones and leaves some out. The sample records under 150,000 clones, 67% being singletons. The CDR3 has 14 amino acids. V lost 4 bases, J lost 2 bases, and 11 bases lay in between. In germline, CDR1 is SNHLY, CDR2 FYNNEI. As for this clone: Its antigen remains unidentified.

The source of this sequence is a young man in good health and CMV-seropositive. The specimen was PBMCs. The V gene is TRBV2, the J gene TRBJ1-2; the D gene is possibly TRBD1 (6 bases). CDR3 in amino acids: CASSGQGLNYGYTF. The DNA for the CDR3 is TGTGCCAGCAGTGGGCAGGGGCTCAACTATGGCTACACCTTC.